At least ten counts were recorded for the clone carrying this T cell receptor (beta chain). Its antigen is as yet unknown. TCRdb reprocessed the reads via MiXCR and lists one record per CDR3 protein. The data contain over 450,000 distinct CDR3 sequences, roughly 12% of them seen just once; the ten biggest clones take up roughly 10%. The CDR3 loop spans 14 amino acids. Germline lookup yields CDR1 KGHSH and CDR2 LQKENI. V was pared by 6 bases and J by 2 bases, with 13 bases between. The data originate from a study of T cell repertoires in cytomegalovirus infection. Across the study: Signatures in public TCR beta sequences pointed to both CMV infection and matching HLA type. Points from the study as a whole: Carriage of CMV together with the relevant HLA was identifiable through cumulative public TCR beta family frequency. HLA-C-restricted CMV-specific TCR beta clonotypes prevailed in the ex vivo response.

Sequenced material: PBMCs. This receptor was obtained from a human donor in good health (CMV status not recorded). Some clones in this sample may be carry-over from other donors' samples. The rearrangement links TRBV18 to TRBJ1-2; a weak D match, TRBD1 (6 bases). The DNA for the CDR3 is TGTGCCAGCTCGCACGGACAGCCCAACTATGGCTACACCTTC. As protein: CASSHGQPNYGYTF. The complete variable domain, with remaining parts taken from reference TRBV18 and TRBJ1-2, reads NAGVMQNPRHLVRRRGQEARLRCSPMKGHSHVYWYRQLPEEGLKFMVYLQKENIIDESGMPKERFSAEFPKEGPSILRIQQVVRGDSAAYFCASSHGQPNYGYTFGSGTRLTVV.